The text below deals with one TCR beta chain. Its antigen is undetermined. In the PCR, 60 Vbeta and 13 Jbeta primers were used. Repertoires were generated with immunoSEQ multiplex PCR, while TCRdb's copy carries only in-frame clones and drops some. The sample includes 150,000 to 190,000 clones, approximately 79% of them seen just once. The sample is drawn from a study of cytomegalovirus exposure and HLA in healthy donors. General study findings and limits: Using the classifier, cytomegalovirus status was reportedly diagnosed with high specificity and sensitivity. Presence/absence analyses treated sequencing depth as roughly uniform across donors.

The CDR3 sequence is 15 residues long. The germline CDR1 and CDR2 sequences are MNHNS and SASEGT. V lost 6 bases and J lost 0; bases outside the gene matches: 7. V is TRBV6-1 and J is TRBJ1-2; TRBD1 aligns across 7 bases. This TCR derives from a woman aged 50 to 65 in good health and CMV-seropositive. Sequencing input: PBMCs. CDR3 bases: TGTGCCAGCAGCCTAGGGGGCAGAGCTAACTATGGCTACACCTTC. It is translated as CASSLGGRANYGYTF.